Below are 6 T cell receptor beta chains sequenced from a single sample in a study of blood T cell repertoires in COVID-19. The data were produced by immunoSEQ multiplex PCR, yet TCRdb's version contains in-frame clones alone and is incomplete. The sample consists of 70,000 to 80,000 clones, around 83% of them appearing once. Sequencing input: peripheral blood. These receptors all stem from a man of 80 years or more with acute or convalescent COVID-19.

The CDR3: CASSPVSGELFF. The CDR3, as DNA: TGTGCCAGCAGCCCCGTCAGCGGGGAGCTGTTTTTT. J is TRBJ2-2 and V is TRBV7-9; no clear D gene. The length of the CDR3 is 12 residues. Germline V gives CDR1 SEHNR, CDR2 FQNEAQ (reference sequence). Trimming stripped 5 bases from V and 7 bases from J, with 8 bases between.

This clone was detected only once. J is TRBJ1-6 and V is TRBV5-4; D remains unclear. The CDR3 consists of 12 residues. The germline V gene encodes CDR1 SGHNT and CDR2 YYREEE (reference sequence). Deletions cut 4 bases from V and 7 bases from J, with 6 bases between. CDR3 amino acids: CASSPQNSPLHF. CDR3 DNA sequence: TGTGCCAGCAGCCCACAGAATTCACCCCTCCACTTT.

This clone came up once. The V and J genes are TRBV27 and TRBJ2-1; tentative D call: TRBD2 (6 bases). V was pared by 2 bases and J by 3 bases, with 11 bases between. The germline V gene has CDR1 MNHEY and CDR2 SMNVEV (reference sequence). CDR3 length equals 15 residues. CDR3 bases: TGTGCCAGCAGTTTAGGGACTCCTGGCTACAATGAGCAGTTCTTC. It is translated as CASSLGTPGYNEQFF.

The chain employs TRBV14 and TRBJ2-7; a possible D gene is TRBD1 (6 bases). Germline V lookup: CDR1 SGHDN, CDR2 FVKESK. The CDR3 sequence is 10 residues long. V shed 9 bases and J shed 5 bases, with 8 bases lying between them. CDR3 in DNA: TGTGCCAGACAGGGAAACGAGCAGTACTTC. Translation gives CARQGNEQYF.

The rearrangement links TRBV27 to TRBJ2-5, with TRBD2 as a possible D gene (6 bases). The CDR3 covers 16 residues. Per germline, CDR1 MNHEY and CDR2 SMNVEV (reference sequence). The V and J ends lost 5 bases and 2 bases respectively, with 18 bases between them. The chain's CDR3 is CASSPYPLAGQETQYF. The CDR3 region has the DNA TGTGCCAGCAGTCCGTACCCCTTGGCGGGGCAAGAGACCCAGTACTTC.

The V call is TRBV5-1, the J call TRBJ1-1, with unresolved D. Germline V gives CDR1 SGHRS, CDR2 YFSETQ. CDR3 length: 13 amino acids. V lost 1 base to trimming and J lost 7 bases, with 11 bases between them. DNA for the CDR3: TGCGCCAGCAGCTTGCAAGAGGATAGTGAAGCTTTCTTT. It yields the protein CASSLQEDSEAFF.